The T cell receptor (beta chain) under discussion was sequenced for a study of blood T cell repertoires in COVID-19. The overall study: Whether acute or convalescent, the COVID-19 samples came from the United States, Italy and Spain. Sample material is recorded as cDNA or gDNA derived from T cells, B-cell-depleted T cells, or PBMCs.

Germline V gene lookup returns CDR1 MNHEY and CDR2 SVGEGT. V gave up 0 bases and J gave up 7 bases; unmatched junction bases: 5. This CDR3 spans 14 amino acids. In the authors' methods: Amplification with reference gene primers provided the estimates of nucleated cell counts. Some clones are missing from TCRdb's copy, which holds only in-frame ones; the method was immunoSEQ multiplex PCR. V and J calls and clone size come straight from that table; D and trimming were deduced from the DNA. This sample has tens of thousands of clones, with around 89% found just once. This receptor was obtained from a human donor in a cohort sampled during active COVID-19. V gene TRBV6-2 or TRBV6-3 combines with J gene TRBJ1-2, with TRBD1 matching 7 bases. Sequencing input: peripheral blood. CDR3 nucleotides: TGTGCCAGCAGTTACTCAGCACAGGGGTCTGGCTACACCTTC. It translates to CASSYSAQGSGYTF.